The following is a T cell receptor beta chain sequence with its context. The antigen remains undetermined. Naive-designated CD8 cells lacked CD45RO, were positively enriched for CCR7, and omitted terminally differentiated effector memory CD45RA+ cells. Recent acute infections and vaccinations were absent in the healthy HIV-negative adult donors. The V and J ends lost 4 bases and 5 bases, in that order; junction bases with no gene match: 6. The CDR3 is 16 residues long. CDR1 is SGHRS, CDR2 YFSETQ, per germline. Method: immunoSEQ multiplex PCR; TCRdb's copy keeps in-frame clones and lacks some. The profile shows 2 million or so clones, over 85% of them singletons. This sample is drawn from a study of shared clonotypes between healthy human individuals. Study-wide findings and caveats: Large sequencing depth failed to make sorted-subset sequencing complete, rarefaction showed. Sampling covered nothing but blood. Tissue TCR repertoires likely differ from those found in blood.

Sequenced material: naive CD8+ T cells sorted from blood. The TCR was taken from a man between 18 and 35 years old in good health. The chain employs TRBV5-1 and TRBJ2-7, with 16 bases identical to TRBD2. CDR3 region: CASSKGLAGGLDEQYF. Written as DNA, the CDR3 is TGCGCCAGCAGCAAGGGACTAGCGGGGGGGCTCGACGAGCAGTACTTC.